The source of this T cell receptor (beta chain) is a study of T cell changes during pregnancy in multiple sclerosis. Sequencing used immunoSEQ multiplex PCR; TCRdb keeps in-frame clones, though not all of them. Of some 33,000 clones listed, about 88% were seen once; the top ten hold around 10%. The junction had 14 bases not matched to a gene; V was cut back by 1 base and J by 8 bases. The CDR3 runs 17 residues. Germline CDR1 and CDR2: GTSNPN and SVGIG (reference sequence). The material was CD8+ T cells from peripheral blood mononuclear cells, obtained in the third trimester of pregnancy. The chain uses TRBV30 and TRBJ2-1, with TRBD2 matching over 10 bases. This TCR was sampled from a female donor with multiple sclerosis, enrolled in a pregnancy study. The CDR3 DNA reads TGTGCCTGGAGTGGGGCTAGCGGGAGAACCAAATGGGATGAGCAGTTCTTC. It translates to CAWSGASGRTKWDEQFF.